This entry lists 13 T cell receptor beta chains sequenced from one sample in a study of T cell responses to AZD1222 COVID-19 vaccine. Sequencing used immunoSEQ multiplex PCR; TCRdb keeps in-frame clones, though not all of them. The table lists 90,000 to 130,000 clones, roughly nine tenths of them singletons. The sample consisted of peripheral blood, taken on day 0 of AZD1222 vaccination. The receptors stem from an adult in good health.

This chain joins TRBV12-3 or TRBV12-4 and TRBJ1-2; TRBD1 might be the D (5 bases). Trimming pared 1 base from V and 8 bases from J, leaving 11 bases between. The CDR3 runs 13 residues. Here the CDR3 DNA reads TGTGCCAGCAGTTTAGTATCTGGGGACGGCTACACCTTC. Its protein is CASSLVSGDGYTF.

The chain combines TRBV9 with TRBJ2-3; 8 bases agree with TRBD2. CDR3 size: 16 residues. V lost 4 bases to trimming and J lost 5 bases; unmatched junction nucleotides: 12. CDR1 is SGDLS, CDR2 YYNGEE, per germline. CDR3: CASSREASSGRDTQYF. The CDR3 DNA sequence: TGTGCCAGCAGCCGAGAGGCCTCCAGCGGGAGAGATACGCAGTATTTT.

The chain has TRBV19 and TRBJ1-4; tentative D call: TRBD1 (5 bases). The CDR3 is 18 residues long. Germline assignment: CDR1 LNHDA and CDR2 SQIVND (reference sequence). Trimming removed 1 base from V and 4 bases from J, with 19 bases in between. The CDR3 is CASSIVGQGNVINEKLFF. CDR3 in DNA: TGTGCCAGTAGTATAGTAGGCCAGGGTAACGTAATTAATGAAAAACTGTTTTTT.

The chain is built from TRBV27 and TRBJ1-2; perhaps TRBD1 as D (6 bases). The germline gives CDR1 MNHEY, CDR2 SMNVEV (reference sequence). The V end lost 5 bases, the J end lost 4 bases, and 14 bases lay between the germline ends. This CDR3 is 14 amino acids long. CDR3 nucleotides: TGTGCCAGCAGTCCACAGGGTTACGGCTATGGCTACACCTTC. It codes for CASSPQGYGYGYTF.

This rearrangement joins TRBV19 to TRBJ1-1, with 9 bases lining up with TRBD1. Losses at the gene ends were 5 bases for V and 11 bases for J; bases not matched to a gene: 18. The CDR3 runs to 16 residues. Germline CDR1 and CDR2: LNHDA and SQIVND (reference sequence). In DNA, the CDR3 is TGTGCCAGTAGTCCCAACGCAGGACAGGGGATCGTGAAGGCTTTCTTT. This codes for CASSPNAGQGIVKAFF. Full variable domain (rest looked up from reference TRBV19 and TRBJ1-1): DGGITQSPKYLFRKEGQNVTLSCEQNLNHDAMYWYRQDPGQGLRLIYYSQIVNDFQKGDIAEGYSVSREKKESFPLTVTSAQKNPTAFYLCASSPNAGQGIVKAFFGQGTRLTVV.

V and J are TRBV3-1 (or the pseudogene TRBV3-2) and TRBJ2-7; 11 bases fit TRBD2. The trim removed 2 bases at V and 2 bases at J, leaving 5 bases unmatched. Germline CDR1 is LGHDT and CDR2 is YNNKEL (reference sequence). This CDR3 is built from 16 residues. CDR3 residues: CASSQPRSGRAYEQYF. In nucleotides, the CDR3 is TGTGCCAGCAGCCAACCTCGTAGCGGGAGGGCCTACGAGCAGTACTTC.

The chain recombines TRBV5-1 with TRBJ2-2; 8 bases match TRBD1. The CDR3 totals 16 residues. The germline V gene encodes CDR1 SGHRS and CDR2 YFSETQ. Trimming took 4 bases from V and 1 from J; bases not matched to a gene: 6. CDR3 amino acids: CASSVGDRGNTGELFF. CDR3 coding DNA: TGCGCCAGCAGCGTGGGAGACAGGGGGAACACCGGGGAGCTGTTTTTT.

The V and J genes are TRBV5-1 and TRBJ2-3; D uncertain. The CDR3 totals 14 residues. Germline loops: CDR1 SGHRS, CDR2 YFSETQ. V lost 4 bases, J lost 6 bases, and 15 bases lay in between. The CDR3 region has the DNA TGCGCCAGCAGCCCCCGGGTCTTCGGGGATACGCAGTATTTT. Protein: CASSPRVFGDTQYF.

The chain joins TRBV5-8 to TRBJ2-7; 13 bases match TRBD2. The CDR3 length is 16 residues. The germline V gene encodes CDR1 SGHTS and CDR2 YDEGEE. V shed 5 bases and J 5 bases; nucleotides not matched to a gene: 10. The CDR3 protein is CASSSLGLAGKHEQYF. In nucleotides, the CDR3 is TGTGCCAGCAGTTCCCTGGGACTAGCGGGAAAACACGAGCAGTACTTC.

This chain's CDR3 is CAWKTNYGYTF. The CDR3 nucleotides read TGTGCCTGGAAAACTAACTATGGCTACACCTTC. J is TRBJ1-2 and V is TRBV30; D not resolved. Germline CDR1 is GTSNPN and CDR2 is SVGIG (reference sequence). This CDR3 is 11 amino acids long. Trimming left V 4 bases short and J 0 bases short, with 3 bases between.

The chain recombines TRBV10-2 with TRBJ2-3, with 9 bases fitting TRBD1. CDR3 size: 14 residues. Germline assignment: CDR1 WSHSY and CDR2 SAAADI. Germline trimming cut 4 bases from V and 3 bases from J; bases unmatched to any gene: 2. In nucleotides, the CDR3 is TGCGCCAGCAGTGTACAGGGGGCTACAGATACGCAGTATTTT. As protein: CASSVQGATDTQYF.

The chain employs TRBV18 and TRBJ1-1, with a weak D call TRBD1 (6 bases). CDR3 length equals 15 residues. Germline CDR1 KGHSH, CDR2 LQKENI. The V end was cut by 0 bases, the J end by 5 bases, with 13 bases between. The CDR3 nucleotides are TGTGCCAGCTCACCACCGATCGGAGGGGGAACTGAAGCTTTCTTT. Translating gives CASSPPIGGGTEAFF.

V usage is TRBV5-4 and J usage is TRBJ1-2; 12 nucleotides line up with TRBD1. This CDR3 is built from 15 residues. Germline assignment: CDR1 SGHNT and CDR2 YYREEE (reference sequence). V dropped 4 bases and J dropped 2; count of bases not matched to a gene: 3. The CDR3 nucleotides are TGTGCCAGCAGCACCGGGACAGGGGGCAACTATGGCTACACCTTC. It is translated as CASSTGTGGNYGYTF.